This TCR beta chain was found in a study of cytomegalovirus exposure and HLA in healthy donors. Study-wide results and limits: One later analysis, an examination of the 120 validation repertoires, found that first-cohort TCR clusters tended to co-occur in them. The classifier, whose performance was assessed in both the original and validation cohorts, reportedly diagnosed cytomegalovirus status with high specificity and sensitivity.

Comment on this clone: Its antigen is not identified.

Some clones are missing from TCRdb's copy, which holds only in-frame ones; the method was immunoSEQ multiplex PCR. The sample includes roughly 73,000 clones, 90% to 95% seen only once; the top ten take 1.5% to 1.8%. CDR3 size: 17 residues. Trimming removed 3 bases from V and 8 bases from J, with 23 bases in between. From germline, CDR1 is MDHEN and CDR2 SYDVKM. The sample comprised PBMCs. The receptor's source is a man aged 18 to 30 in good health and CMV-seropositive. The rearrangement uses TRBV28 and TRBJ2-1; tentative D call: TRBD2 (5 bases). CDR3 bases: TGTGCCAGCAGTTTCACCTCCCTGGACTGGTCGGTGGATGAGCAGTTCTTC. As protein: CASSFTSLDWSVDEQFF.